This entry features one TCR beta chain sequence. After removal of 0 bases from V and 7 bases from J, the junction contained 5 bases not matched to a gene. The CDR3 spans 16 residues. CDR1 and CDR2 (germline): MNHNY, SVGAGI (reference sequence). The data were taken from a study of blood T cell repertoires in COVID-19. Study-wide background: Sources were T cells, B-cell-depleted T cells, or PBMCs; the material itself was cDNA or gDNA.

Sequencing was performed with immunoSEQ multiplex PCR; in TCRdb, only in-frame clones are kept and a portion is missing. The repertoire holds 150,000 to 200,000 clones, with over 80% as singletons. The sequenced sample was peripheral blood. The source of this sequence is a woman under 40 with acute or convalescent COVID-19. This sequence joins TRBV6-6 and TRBJ2-7; 14 nucleotides align to TRBD2. CDR3: CASSYSTSGRAGEQYF. The CDR3 DNA is TGTGCCAGCAGTTACTCGACTAGCGGGAGGGCCGGGGAGCAGTACTTC.